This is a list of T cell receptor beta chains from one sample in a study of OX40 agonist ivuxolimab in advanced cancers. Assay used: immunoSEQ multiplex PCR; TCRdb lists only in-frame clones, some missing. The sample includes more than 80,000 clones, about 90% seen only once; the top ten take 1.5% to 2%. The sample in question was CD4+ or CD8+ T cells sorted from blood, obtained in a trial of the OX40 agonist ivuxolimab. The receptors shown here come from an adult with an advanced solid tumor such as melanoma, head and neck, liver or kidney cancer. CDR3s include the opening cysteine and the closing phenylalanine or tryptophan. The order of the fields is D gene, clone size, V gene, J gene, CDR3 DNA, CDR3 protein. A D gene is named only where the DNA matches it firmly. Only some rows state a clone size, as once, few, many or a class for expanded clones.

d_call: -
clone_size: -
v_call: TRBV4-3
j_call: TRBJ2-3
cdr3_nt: TGCGCCAGCAGCCAAGTTCAAGGCAGCACAGATACGCAGTATTTT
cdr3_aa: CASSQVQGSTDTQYF

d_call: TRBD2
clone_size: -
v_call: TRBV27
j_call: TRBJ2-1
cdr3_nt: TGTGCCAGCAGAGGACTAGCGGGTTGGGAGCAGTTCTTC
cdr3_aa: CASRGLAGWEQFF

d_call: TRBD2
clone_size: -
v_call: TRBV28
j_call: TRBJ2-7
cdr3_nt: TGTGCCAGCAGCAGGACTAGCGGCTCTGAAAACGAGCAGTACTTC
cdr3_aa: CASSRTSGSENEQYF

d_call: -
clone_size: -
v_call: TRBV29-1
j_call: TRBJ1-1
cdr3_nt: TGCAGCGTGGGACGTCAGAACACTGAAGCTTTCTTT
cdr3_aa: CSVGRQNTEAFF

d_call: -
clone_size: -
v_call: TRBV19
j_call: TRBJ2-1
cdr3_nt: TGTGCCAGTAGTAGCCCGGGACTGGCGAACAATGAGCAGTTCTTC
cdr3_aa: CASSSPGLANNEQFF

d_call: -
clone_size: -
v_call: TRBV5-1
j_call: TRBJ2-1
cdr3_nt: TGCGCCAGCAGCCCCGGTAATTACAATGAGCAGTTCTTC
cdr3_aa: CASSPGNYNEQFF

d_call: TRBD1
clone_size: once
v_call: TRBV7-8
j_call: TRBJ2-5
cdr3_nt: TGTGCCAGCAGCGACAGGGGGCCGGAGACCCAGTACTTC
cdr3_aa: CASSDRGPETQYF

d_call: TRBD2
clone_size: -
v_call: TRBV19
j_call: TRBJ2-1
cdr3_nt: TGTGCCAGTAGTATAGTTGGGACTAGCGGGGAGGCGTCTTACAATGAGCAGTTCTTC
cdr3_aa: CASSIVGTSGEASYNEQFF

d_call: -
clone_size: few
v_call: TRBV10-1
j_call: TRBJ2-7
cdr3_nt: TGCGCCAGCAGCGCCGGGGCTAAGACCAGCGAGCAGTACTTC
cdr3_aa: CASSAGAKTSEQYF

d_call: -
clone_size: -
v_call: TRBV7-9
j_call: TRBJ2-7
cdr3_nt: TGTGCCAGCAGCTCTTCGGTGGGTGACTACGAGCAGTACTTC
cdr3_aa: CASSSSVGDYEQYF

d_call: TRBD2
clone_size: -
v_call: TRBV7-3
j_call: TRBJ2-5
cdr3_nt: TGTGCCAGCAGCGAACTAGCGGGGAGCCAAGAGACCCAGTACTTC
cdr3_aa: CASSELAGSQETQYF

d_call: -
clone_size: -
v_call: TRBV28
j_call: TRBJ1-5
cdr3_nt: TGTGCCAGCAGTTTGCGGGGGACTAGCAATCAGCCCCAGCATTTT
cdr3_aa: CASSLRGTSNQPQHF

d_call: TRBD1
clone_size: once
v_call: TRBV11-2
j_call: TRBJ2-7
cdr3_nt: TGTGCCAGCAGCTCCGGACAGGGAAGCTCGGGGCAGTACTTC
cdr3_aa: CASSSGQGSSGQYF

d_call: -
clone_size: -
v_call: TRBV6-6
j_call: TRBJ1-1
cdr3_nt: TGTGCCAGCACTCCAGGGTATTCTGAAGCTTTCTTT
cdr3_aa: CASTPGYSEAFF

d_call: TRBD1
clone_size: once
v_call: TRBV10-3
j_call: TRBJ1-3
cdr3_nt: TGTGCCATCAGTGAGCCAGGACAGGCGCGCTCTGGAAACACCATATATTTT
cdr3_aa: CAISEPGQARSGNTIYF

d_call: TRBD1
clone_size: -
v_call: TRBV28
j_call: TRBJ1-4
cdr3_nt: TGTGCCAGCATACGGGGACAGGTGGGAGCTAATGAAAAACTGTTTTTT
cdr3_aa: CASIRGQVGANEKLFF

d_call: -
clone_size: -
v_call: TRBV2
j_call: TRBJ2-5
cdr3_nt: TGTGCCAGCAGCCTTTGGGCTCAAGAGACCCAGTACTTC
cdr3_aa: CASSLWAQETQYF

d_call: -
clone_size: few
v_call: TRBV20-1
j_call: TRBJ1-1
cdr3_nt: TGCAGTGCTAGTTACCCCTCTGAAGCTTTCTTT
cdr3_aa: CSASYPSEAFF

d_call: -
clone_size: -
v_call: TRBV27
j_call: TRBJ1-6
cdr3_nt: TGTGCCAGCAGTTTGGGAGGGGTTAATTCACCCCTCCACTTT
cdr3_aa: CASSLGGVNSPLHF

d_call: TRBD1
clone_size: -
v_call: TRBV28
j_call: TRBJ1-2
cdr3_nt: TGTGCCAGCAGTCCTATGGGACAGCGGCTCCGGAGTCATGGCTACACCTTC
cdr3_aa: CASSPMGQRLRSHGYTF

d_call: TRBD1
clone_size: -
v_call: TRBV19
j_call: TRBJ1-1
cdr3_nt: TGTGCCAGTAGTATATCGGGACAGGGTCGCACTGAAGCTTTCTTT
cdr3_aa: CASSISGQGRTEAFF

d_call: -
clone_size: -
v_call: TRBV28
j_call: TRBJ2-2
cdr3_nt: TGTGCCAGCAGTTTATCACATACCGGGGAGCTGTTTTTT
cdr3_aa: CASSLSHTGELFF